The present TCR beta chain was sequenced within a study of blood T cells in healthy people across ages. Study observations and caveats: As naive T cell percentage varied, TCR beta diversity correlated strongly with it.

The CDR3 has 15 amino acids. CDR1 is SGHVS, CDR2 FNYEAQ, per germline. The V end lost 5 bases, the J end lost 1 base, and 12 bases lay between the germline ends. This clonotype was seen a few times. What it binds is unknown. Through a sample-barcoded 5' primer and a J-beta primer mix, a second PCR was run for roughly 7 to 11 cycles. MiXCR, applied by TCRdb to the 5' RACE reads, yields one record per CDR3 protein. The sample includes roughly 1.5 million distinct CDR3 sequences, less than 45% of them seen just once. The specimen was blood. The chain is built from TRBV7-6 and TRBJ1-5; D call uncertain. The TCR sequence derives from a woman between 18 and 29 years old in good health. The CDR3 DNA sequence: TGTGCCAGCAGCCTTCTATTGGGGAGCAATCAGCCCCAGCATTTT. This translates into CASSLLLGSNQPQHF.